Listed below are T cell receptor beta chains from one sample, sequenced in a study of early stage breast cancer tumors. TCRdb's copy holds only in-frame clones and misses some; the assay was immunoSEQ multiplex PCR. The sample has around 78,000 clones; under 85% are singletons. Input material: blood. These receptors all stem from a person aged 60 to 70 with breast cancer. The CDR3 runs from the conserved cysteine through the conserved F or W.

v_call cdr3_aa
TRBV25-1 CASSEGGPYEQFF
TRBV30 CAWSPGSQEKLFF
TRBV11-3 CASSTEGSEQFF
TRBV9 CASSAGTGVTF
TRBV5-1 CASSSQGGSTEAFF
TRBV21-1 CASSLLNSGTGGSGEQYF
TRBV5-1 CASSSSGGPGRSSGANVLTF
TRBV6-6 CASSYLSPDREEGYTF
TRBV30 CAGRQGLGGTRDTQYF
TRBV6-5 CASTQSVPYEQYF
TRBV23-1 CASSQFRSIPGSYEQYF
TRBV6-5 CASSYAGPIASTEAFF
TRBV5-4 CASSFDSGTRHIYF
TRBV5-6 CASSLGTGGEQYF
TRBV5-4 CASSSGTSGRARETQYF
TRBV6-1 CASSLTDTQYF
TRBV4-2 CASSQDLGRNGYTF
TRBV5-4 CASSLGQNEQFF
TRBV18 CASSPTAGTGDYEQYF
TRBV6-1 CASSDRDGDQPQHF
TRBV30 CASPGTGGADEKLFF
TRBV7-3 CASSLVGGSATDTQYF
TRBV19 CASRITPGTGNTEAFF
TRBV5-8 CASSLTGTASTDTQYF
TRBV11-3 CASSLRSGGETDTQYF
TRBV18 CASSRGRDEKLFF
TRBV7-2 CASSLPAGVRTGELFF
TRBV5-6 CASSLGDTEAFF
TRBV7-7 CASSPGTSGRTTDTQYF
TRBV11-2 CASSGGRDGYTF
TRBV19 CASSIGDFSEAFF
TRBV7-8 CASSSGLAGGYEQYF
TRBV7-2 CASSPGRGEGTEAFF
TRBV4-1 CASSQDVPLGTDTQYF
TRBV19 CASSIDSSGGGGEDTQYF
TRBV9 CASSGGLGGTYGYTF
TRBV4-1 CASSQNSGTSDEQFF
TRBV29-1 CSVSGTGGDLSGNTIYF
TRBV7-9 CASSPTEMNTEAFF
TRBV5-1 CASSPRADKNTEAFF
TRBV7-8 CASSLAGGGTEAFF
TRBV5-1 CASRTGPGELFF
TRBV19 CASSPAWGNTEAFF
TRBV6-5 CASKESGANVLTF
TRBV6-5 CASSPGRSSYGYTF